The 15 T cell receptor beta chains listed next were all sequenced from one sample in a study of glioma-infiltrating T cells. TCR alpha and beta CDR3 regions were amplified from RNA using iRepertoire nested multiplex PCR. TCRdb fed the multiplex PCR reads into MiXCR, producing one record per CDR3 protein. The table includes under 200,000 distinct CDR3 sequences, around 40% detected once. Sequencing used glioma tissue, nonneoplastic brain tissue, or PBMCs (not recorded which). Source of these receptors: a human donor with low-grade glioma or glioblastoma, undergoing nonglioma brain surgery, or in good health (not recorded which).

The gene calls are TRBV5-1 and TRBJ2-1; TRBD2 aligns across 7 bases. CDR3 length: 15 amino acids. The germline V gene has CDR1 SGHRS and CDR2 YFSETQ. V shed 2 bases and J 7 bases; nucleotides not matched to a gene: 9. As DNA, the CDR3 is TGCGCCAGCAGCTTCGATGCGGGAGTAGGAAATGAGCAGTTCTTC. This gives the protein CASSFDAGVGNEQFF.

The gene calls are TRBV6-1 and TRBJ1-2; D is possibly TRBD1 (5 bases). The V gene lost 1 base and the J gene lost 5 bases, with 11 bases spanning the gap. CDR3 length: 14 amino acids. CDR1 and CDR2 (germline): MNHNS, SASEGT. The CDR3 spells CASSEGQKVYGYTF. The DNA for the CDR3 is TGTGCCAGCAGTGAAGGACAGAAGGTTTATGGCTACACCTTC.

A remark on this clonotype: This may come from a read error, since a much larger clone is one base off. V and J are TRBV10-3 and TRBJ1-6, with D maybe TRBD1 (5 bases). The V end lost 7 bases, the J end lost 7 bases, and 11 bases lay between the germline ends. The CDR3 is 13 residues long. CDR1 and CDR2 (germline): ENHRY, SYGVKD. In nucleotides, the CDR3 is TGTGCCATCATTGGGGCTCTAAATTCACCCCTCCACTTT. Encoded protein: CAIIGALNSPLHF.

The chain links TRBV7-2 to TRBJ2-3, with D possibly called TRBD1 or TRBD2 (5 bases each). The germline gives CDR1 SGHTA, CDR2 FQGNSA. Trimming took 0 bases from V and 5 from J, leaving 15 bases between them. The CDR3 has 16 amino acids. The CDR3 loop reads CASSLAIPGTVDTQYF. In nucleotides, the CDR3 is TGTGCCAGCAGCTTAGCGATCCCCGGGACGGTAGATACGCAGTATTTT. The full variable domain, in which reference TRBV7-2 and TRBJ2-3 provide the parts outside the CDR3, is GAGVSQSPSNKVTEKGKDVELRCDPISGHTALYWYRQSLGQGLEFLIYFQGNSAPDKSGLPSDRFSAERTGGSVSTLTIQRTQQEDSAVYLCASSLAIPGTVDTQYFGPGTRLTVL.

This clonotype has ten or more counts. The chain couples TRBV15 to TRBJ2-3; 7 nucleotides align to TRBD2. Germline V CDR1 and CDR2: LNHNV, YYDKDF (reference sequence). The CDR3 runs 15 residues. The trim removed 6 bases at V and 5 bases at J, leaving 11 bases unmatched. CDR3: CATSSERGRRDTQYF. The DNA for the CDR3 is TGTGCCACCAGTAGTGAGCGGGGCCGAAGAGATACGCAGTATTTT. The entire variable domain, with the rest obtained from reference TRBV15 and TRBJ2-3, is as follows: DAMVIQNPRYQVTQFGKPVTLSCSQTLNHNVMYWYQQKSSQAPKLLFHYYDKDFNNEADTPDNFQSRRPNTSFCFLDIRSPGLGDTAMYLCATSSERGRRDTQYFGPGTRLTVL.

The chain is built from TRBV3-1 and TRBJ2-7; perhaps TRBD2 as D (6 bases). CDR1 and CDR2 (germline): LGHDT, YNNKEL (reference sequence). V lost 3 bases, J lost 6 bases, and 18 bases lay in between. The length of the CDR3 is 15 residues. The CDR3 loop is CASSQSPGAIIEQYF. CDR3 DNA sequence: TGTGCCAGCAGCCAGTCCCCGGGAGCTATCATCGAGCAGTACTTC.

In its sample, this clonotype was seen many times. The chain links TRBV6-1 to TRBJ2-7; a weak D match, TRBD2 (6 bases). The CDR3 is 14 residues long. The germline V and J ends were trimmed by 6 bases and 3 bases, with 15 bases remaining between them. Germline V gene data show CDR1 as MNHNS and CDR2 as SASEGT. CDR3 bases: TGTGCCAGCAGCAGGGACGGGGAGGACTACGAGCAGTACTTC. Its translation is CASSRDGEDYEQYF.

V gene TRBV7-9 combines with J gene TRBJ2-7; 10 nucleotides agree with TRBD2. CDR3 length: 15 amino acids. The germline V gene encodes CDR1 SEHNR and CDR2 FQNEAQ (reference sequence). Unmatched junction bases numbered 6, after V lost 4 bases and J lost 3 bases. This CDR3 is CASSSLAGSYYEQYF. In nucleotides, the CDR3 is TGTGCCAGCAGCTCACTAGCGGGGAGCTACTACGAGCAGTACTTC.

The chain combines TRBV19 with TRBJ1-2, with D hard to call. The germline CDR1 and CDR2 sequences are LNHDA and SQIVND (reference sequence). Trimming removed 5 bases at V and 8 bases at J, with 12 bases between. The CDR3 is 12 residues long. As DNA, the CDR3 is TGTGCCAGTAGTCCGGGCCCGAGGGGCTACACCTTC. This codes for CASSPGPRGYTF.

This chain connects TRBV4-2 to TRBJ2-3, with D unclear. V was pared by 4 bases and J by 0 bases, with 17 bases between. From germline, CDR1 is LGHNA and CDR2 YNFKEQ. The CDR3 is 17 amino acids. The CDR3 sequence is CASSLTLDGTSTDTQYF. The CDR3 bases are TGTGCCAGCAGCCTAACCCTGGACGGCACTAGCACAGATACGCAGTATTTT.

A word on this clonotype: A much larger clone is a single base away; this may be a read error. CDR3 region: CARSLGQTARAFF. The CDR3 region has the DNA TGTGCCAGAAGCTTAGGACAGACAGCCCGGGCTTTCTTT. The rearrangement joins TRBV7-9 to TRBJ1-1, with D maybe TRBD1 (6 bases). From germline, CDR1 is SEHNR and CDR2 FQNEAQ (reference sequence). This CDR3 has 13 residues.

With respect to this clonotype: A much larger clone is a single base away; this may be a read error. J is TRBJ1-1 and V is TRBV10-3; possible D gene TRBD1, 5 bases. The V and J ends lost 2 bases and 8 bases respectively, with 9 bases between them. Germline CDR1 and CDR2: ENHRY and SYGVKD. This CDR3 region has 12 residues. The CDR3 nucleotides read TGTGCCATCAGTGAGCCGGGGCGGGAAGCTTTCTTT. Its protein is CAISEPGREAFF.

With regard to this clonotype: A single base separates this from a much larger clone, so it may be a read error. The V call is TRBV7-2, the J call TRBJ2-1; no clear D. CDR3 length: 13 residues. V dropped 5 bases and J dropped 10 bases, with 15 bases sitting between them. Germline V gene sequence: CDR1 SGHTA, CDR2 FQGNSA. The CDR3 DNA is TGTGCCAGCAGCCCCAGGCCTACCTACGAGCAGTTCTTC. It translates to CASSPRPTYEQFF.

This clonotype was observed a single time. Just one base apart from a much larger clone, this may be a read error. This chain connects TRBV7-9 to TRBJ2-5; D remains unclear. Germline CDR1 reads SEHNR; CDR2 reads FQNEAQ (reference sequence). CDR3 size: 14 residues. The DNA of the CDR3 is TGTGCCAGCAGCTTAACCAGGATCCAAGAGACCCGGTACTTC. This codes for CASSLTRIQETRYF.

This clonotype was recorded many times. The J gene is TRBJ2-2, the V gene TRBV6-1, with TRBD1 matching 7 bases. The CDR3 has 13 amino acids. The V segment lost 10 bases and the J segment 3 bases; nucleotides outside the gene matches: 5. Germline CDR1 reads MNHNS; CDR2 reads SASEGT. For the CDR3, the DNA is TGTGCCAACCAGGGGGATTACACCGGGGAGCTGTTTTTT. Protein sequence: CANQGDYTGELFF.